This T cell receptor (beta chain) is from a study of blood T cell repertoires in COVID-19. Study information: Sources were T cells, B-cell-depleted T cells, or PBMCs; the material itself was cDNA or gDNA.

This clone was detected only a few times. TCRdb's table, derived via immunoSEQ multiplex PCR, lists solely in-frame clones and lacks some. This sample has roughly 120,000 clones, with about 85% found just once. Seattle's cohort entered during active infection and was followed longitudinally. In germline, CDR1 is MGHDK, CDR2 SYGVNS. CDR3 length equals 13 residues. The J segment lost 8 bases and the V segment lost 5 bases, leaving 5 bases of the junction unmatched. The genes are TRBV25-1 and TRBJ1-2, with 10 bases lining up with TRBD1. Sequencing was carried out using peripheral blood. The receptor's source is a woman aged 60-70 years with COVID-19, enrolled during active disease. For the CDR3, the DNA is TGTGCCAGCAGTCGACAGGGGGCTTGGGGCTACACCTTC. Its translation: CASSRQGAWGYTF.